Included here is one T cell receptor beta chain sequence, with context. Its antigen remains unidentified. The read ends 3 residues shy of where the CDR3 ends; the end is completed using the germline J gene. The record originates from a study of T cells in women clearing cervical HPV infection (dated by TCRdb to between 2017 and 2018). Background for the entire study: The cases were 25 to 30 women with histologically confirmed HPV16-related CIN3 or worse, and 2 of these cases were invasive cancers. The controls were 25 or so women whose single incident HPV16 infection cleared within 12 months with no development of precancer or cancer. Blood from cases was collected at the visit at which the lesion was first identified, whereas blood from controls was collected once infection was no longer detected. For cases, the median interval between lesion detection and blood sampling was roughly 150 days, with an interquartile range of roughly 85 to 220 days. HLA typing was available for only a few women, so HLA type could not be excluded as a confounder. Nested within Costa Rica's Guanacaste HPV Natural History Study, an exploratory proof-of-principle case-control study compared TCR repertoires across cervical HPV16 outcomes. Cases and controls were matched on year of sample collection and on age within five years. A median age of 34 years was observed in cases versus approximately 38 in controls, and no significant differences in baseline characteristics were found. In the parent cohort, 10,000 to 11,000 women aged 18 or older were enrolled in Guanacaste, Costa Rica, during about 1992 to 1994 and then followed for less than 8 years. Quality controls consisted of five blinded duplicates per group, for a total of roughly 60 samples made up of approximately 50 participants and about ten replicates.

Every participant had a single incident cervical HPV16 infection, and prevalent HPV16 infections were excluded. Cervical HPV DNA was detected with MY09/MY11 PCR, and genotyping was done with dot-blot hybridization. About 15 mL of heparinized blood were centrifuged, and the buffy coat was aliquoted, frozen at -30°C, then stored at -80°C. QIAGEN kits were used to extract genomic DNA from buffy coat specimens. The immunoSEQ assay used multiplex PCR to amplify TCR beta CDR3 regions from an average of roughly 1,200 ng of genomic DNA per sample. The assay corrected primer bias using a complete synthetic TCR repertoire to establish an amplification baseline. The amplicons were sequenced on the Illumina platform. As for how the authors treated the data: Sequence errors were corrected by clustering with frequency ratios and a modified nearest-neighbor algorithm, and the sequences were then analyzed in the immunoSEQ Analyzer using IMGT gene definitions. At each rarefaction depth, TCR richness and evenness were averaged across 20 rarefaction repeats, and samples with fewer sequences than that depth were excluded. Wilcoxon rank sum tests with FDR correction were used to compare V, D and J gene relative abundances between the groups. In the blinded duplicates, the intraclass correlation was nearly 96% for TCR richness and averaged about 80% across 60 to 70 gene segments. The clones in this table, taken by TCRdb from immuneACCESS, are in-frame only. Not every clone is retained; where verified, under half of the shortfall comes from an unresolved V gene, and the cause of the rest is unknown. V, J and clone size are those of that table, while D and trimming were read from the DNA. The table for this sample records 15,000 to 20,000 clones. Approximately 16% of the sample goes to the ten largest clones.

The CDR3 spans 14 residues, from the cysteine through the phenylalanine. The 33 bases shown cover part of the CDR3, and their frame starts at base 1. CDR1 and CDR2, looked up from the germline V gene, are KGHSH and LQKENI. V lost 3 bases and J lost 5 bases; the stretch between them is 14 bases long. The study at large found these results: TRBV6-7 relative abundance was lower in cases than in controls (roughly 0.12% versus 0.17%; Bonferroni P = 0.0008). By combining richness with V gene abundances, random forest classifiers separated cases from controls with an estimated AUC of about 0.83. Across sequencing depths, CIN3+ cases showed significantly higher TCR repertoire richness than controls, but evenness did not differ between the groups. Because of the cross-sectional design, the study could not determine whether the associations came before infection or resulted from infection, and neither effector/memory subsets nor HPV-specific T cells were isolated. Because T-cell numbers per sample were unknown, differences in richness could reflect varying T-cell content rather than repertoire biology.

Sequencing input: blood buffy coat. The V and J genes are TRBV18 and TRBJ2-7, with the D gene call left open. This TCR derives from a woman between 18 and 70 years old with a cervical HPV16 infection that either progressed to CIN3+ or cleared (not recorded which). The CDR3 protein sequence reads: CASSPPTILHEQYF. The CDR3 DNA, read in part, is TGTGCCAGCTCACCCCCCACAATCCTCCACGAG.